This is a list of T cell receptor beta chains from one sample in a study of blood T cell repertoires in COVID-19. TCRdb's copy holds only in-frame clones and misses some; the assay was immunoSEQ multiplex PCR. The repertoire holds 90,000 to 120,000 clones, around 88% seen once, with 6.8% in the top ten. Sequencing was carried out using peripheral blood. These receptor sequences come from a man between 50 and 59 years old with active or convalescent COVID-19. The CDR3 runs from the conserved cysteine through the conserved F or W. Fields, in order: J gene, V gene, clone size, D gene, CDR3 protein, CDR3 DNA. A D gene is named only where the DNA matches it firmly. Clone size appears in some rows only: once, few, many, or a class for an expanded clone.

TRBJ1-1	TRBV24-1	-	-	CATRGGNTEAFF	TGTGCCACTAGAGGGGGGAACACTGAAGCTTTCTTT
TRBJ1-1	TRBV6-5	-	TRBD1	CASMGTGNHIEAFF	TGTGCCAGCATGGGGACAGGGAATCATATTGAAGCTTTCTTT
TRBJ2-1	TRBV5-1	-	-	CASGAPGGDEQFF	TGCGCCAGCGGAGCGCCCGGAGGGGATGAGCAGTTCTTC
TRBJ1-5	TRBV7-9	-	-	CASSPIPGGSNQPQHF	TGTGCCAGCAGCCCCATTCCGGGGGGTAGTAATCAGCCCCAGCATTTT
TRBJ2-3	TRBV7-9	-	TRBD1	CASSLLTGGQYF	TGTGCCAGCAGCTTATTGACAGGGGGGCAGTATTTT
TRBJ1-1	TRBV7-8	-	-	CASSPSLAFF	TGTGCCAGCAGCCCTAGTCTAGCTTTCTTT
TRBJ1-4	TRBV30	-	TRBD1	CARTGEDEKLFF	TGTGCCCGTACAGGGGAGGATGAAAAACTGTTTTTT
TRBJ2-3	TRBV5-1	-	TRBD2	CASSLASGGDTQYF	TGCGCCAGCAGCTTGGCCTCGGGGGGAGATACGCAGTATTTT
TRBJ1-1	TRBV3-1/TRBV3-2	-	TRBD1	CASSNSDRLWTEAFF	TGTGCCAGCAGCAACTCGGACAGGTTGTGGACTGAAGCTTTCTTT
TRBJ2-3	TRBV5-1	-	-	CASSWGGGSTDTQYF	TGCGCCAGCAGCTGGGGTGGCGGGAGCACAGATACGCAGTATTTT
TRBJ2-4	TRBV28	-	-	CASSLLRQAKNIQYF	TGTGCCAGCAGTTTACTTAGACAGGCTAAAAACATTCAGTACTTC
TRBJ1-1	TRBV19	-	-	CASSPTAWNTEAFF	TGTGCCAGTAGCCCGACAGCCTGGAACACTGAAGCTTTCTTT
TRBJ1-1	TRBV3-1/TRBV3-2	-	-	CASSQLRDTEAFF	TGTGCCAGCAGCCAACTCCGGGACACTGAAGCTTTCTTT
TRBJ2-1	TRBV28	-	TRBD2	CASSLWAGDNEQFF	TGTGCCAGCAGTTTGTGGGCGGGGGACAATGAGCAGTTCTTC
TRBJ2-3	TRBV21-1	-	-	CASSKAPRVTF	TGTGCCAGCAGCAAAGCGCCCCGAGTAACTTTT
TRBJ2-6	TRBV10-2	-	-	CASSDRAGANVLTF	TGCGCCAGCAGTGACAGGGCTGGGGCCAACGTCCTGACTTTC
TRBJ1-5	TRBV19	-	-	CASSIGGSGGNQPQHF	TGTGCCAGTAGTATAGGTGGTAGCGGAGGCAATCAGCCCCAGCATTTT
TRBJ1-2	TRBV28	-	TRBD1	CASSRAWTGVLNGYTF	TGTGCCAGCAGCCGCGCCTGGACAGGGGTTTTGAATGGCTACACCTTC
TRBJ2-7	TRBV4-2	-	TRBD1	CASAGTVEEEQYF	TGTGCCAGCGCCGGGACAGTGGAGGAGGAGCAGTACTTC
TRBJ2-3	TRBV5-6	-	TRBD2	CASSSGLAGGLDTQYF	TGTGCCAGCAGCTCAGGACTAGCGGGAGGGCTGGATACGCAGTATTTT
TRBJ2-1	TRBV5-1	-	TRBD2	CASSLRASGSPYNEQFF	TGCGCCAGCAGCTTAAGGGCTAGCGGGAGCCCCTACAATGAGCAGTTCTTC
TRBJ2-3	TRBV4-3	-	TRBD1	CASSQDGQGVTDTQYF	TGCGCCAGCAGCCAAGACGGACAGGGTGTCACAGATACGCAGTATTTT
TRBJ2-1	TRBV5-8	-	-	CASSLERQGLYNEQFF	TGTGCCAGCAGCTTGGAGAGACAGGGACTTTACAATGAGCAGTTCTTC
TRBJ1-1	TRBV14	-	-	CASSLLGTTEAFF	TGTGCCAGCAGCCTTCTTGGGACAACTGAAGCTTTCTTT
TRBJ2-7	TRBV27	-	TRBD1	CASGQGGEQYF	TGTGCCAGCGGACAGGGAGGTGAGCAGTACTTC
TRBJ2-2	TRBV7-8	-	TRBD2	CASSSGLAGATGELFF	TGTGCCAGCAGCTCGGGACTAGCGGGAGCGACCGGGGAGCTGTTTTTT
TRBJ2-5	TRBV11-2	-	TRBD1	CASSPRDSQETQYF	TGTGCCAGCAGCCCCCGGGACAGTCAAGAGACCCAGTACTTC
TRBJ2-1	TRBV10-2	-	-	CASRGGGGEQFF	TGCGCCAGCAGGGGGGGTGGCGGAGAGCAGTTCTTC
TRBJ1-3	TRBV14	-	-	CASSQDLGLSFGNTIYF	TGTGCCAGCAGCCAAGATCTTGGACTGAGCTTTGGAAACACCATATATTTT
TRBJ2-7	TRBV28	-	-	CASGTSDRSPYEQYF	TGTGCCAGCGGGACTTCAGACAGATCCCCCTACGAGCAGTACTTC
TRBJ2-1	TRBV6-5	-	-	CASRTSGYNEQFF	TGTGCCAGCAGGACTAGTGGGTACAATGAGCAGTTCTTC
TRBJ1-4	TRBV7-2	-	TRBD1	CASSRGPDEKLFF	TGTGCCAGCAGCAGGGGGCCCGATGAAAAACTGTTTTTT
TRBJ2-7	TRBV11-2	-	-	CASSPPTRREQYF	TGTGCCAGCAGCCCCCCGACTAGACGCGAGCAGTACTTC
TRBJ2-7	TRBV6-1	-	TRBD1	CASSARDRVFFLDEQYF	TGTGCCAGCAGTGCCCGGGACAGGGTGTTTTTTTTGGACGAGCAGTACTTC
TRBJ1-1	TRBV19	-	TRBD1	CASSITGGLNTEAFF	TGTGCCAGTAGTATCACAGGGGGGTTGAACACTGAAGCTTTCTTT
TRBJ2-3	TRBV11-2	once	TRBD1	CASRRPGQGNSRDTQYF	TGTGCCAGCAGACGTCCGGGACAGGGGAATTCAAGGGATACGCAGTATTTT
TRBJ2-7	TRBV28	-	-	CASSLLAHEQYF	TGTGCCAGCAGTTTATTGGCCCACGAGCAGTACTTC
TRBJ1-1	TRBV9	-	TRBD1	CASSVVPPADMAGGNTEAFF	TGTGCCAGCAGCGTAGTCCCACCAGCTGACATGGCAGGGGGGAACACTGAAGCTTTCTTT
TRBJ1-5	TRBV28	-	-	CASRLAISNQPQHF	TGTGCCAGCAGGCTAGCGATTAGCAATCAGCCCCAGCATTTT
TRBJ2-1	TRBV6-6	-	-	CASSLRGSASYNEQFF	TGTGCCAGCAGTCTTCGGGGTAGCGCTTCCTACAATGAGCAGTTCTTC
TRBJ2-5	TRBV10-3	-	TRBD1	CAISEGDRAQYF	TGTGCCATCAGTGAGGGGGACAGGGCCCAGTACTTC
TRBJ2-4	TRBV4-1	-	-	CASSQSNGNSLAKNIQYF	TGCGCCAGCAGCCAGTCGAACGGTAACTCTCTAGCCAAAAACATTCAGTACTTC
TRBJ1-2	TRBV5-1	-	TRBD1	CASSATGGDGYTF	TGCGCCAGCAGCGCCACAGGGGGGGATGGCTACACCTTC
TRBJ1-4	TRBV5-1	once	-	CASSFGVRGEKLFF	TGCGCCAGCAGCTTCGGGGTGAGGGGGGAAAAACTGTTTTTT